This is a list of T cell receptor beta chains from one sample in a study of early T cells in non-severe SARS-CoV-2 infection. TCRdb re-derived calls from the 5' RACE reads in MiXCR, one entry per CDR3 protein. The sample includes approximately 32,000 distinct CDR3 sequences, around 7% of them seen just once. The source material was whole blood. These receptors were collected from an adult who was a healthcare worker with PCR-confirmed SARS-CoV-2 infection or an uninfected control (not recorded which). Each CDR3 is given with its conserved first and last residue. A D gene is named only where the DNA matches it firmly. Size tells how often a clone was seen (once, few, many) or the class of an expanded clone, and some rows leave it out.

many,TRBJ2-1,TRBV20-1,TRBD2,CSAPDPRMGLAGRIF,TGCAGTGCTCCTGACCCTAGAATGGGACTAGCGGGAAGAATCTTC
NA,TRBJ2-5,TRBV5-5,NA,CASRPGTSRQETQYF,TGTGCCAGCAGGCCCGGGACCTCTCGTCAAGAGACCCAGTACTTC
many,TRBJ2-3,TRBV5-6,NA,CASSSPGNTDTQYF,TGTGCCAGCAGCTCCCCGGGGAACACAGATACGCAGTATTTT
many,TRBJ1-6,TRBV12-3/TRBV12-4,TRBD1,CASSLDRGNNSPLHF,TGTGCCAGCTCATTGGACAGGGGAAACAATTCACCCCTCCACTTT
many,TRBJ2-3,TRBV11-2,TRBD2,CASSLSGGVGTDTQYF,TGTGCCAGCAGCTTATCGGGAGGCGTCGGCACAGATACGCAGTATTTT
medium-sized,TRBJ2-3,TRBV28,NA,CASSGLRTASTDTQYF,TGTGCCAGCAGTGGGCTGAGAACCGCTAGCACAGATACGCAGTATTTT
medium-sized,TRBJ2-1,TRBV24-1,NA,CATRLGGSSYNEQFF,TGTGCCACCCGTCTTGGCGGTAGCTCCTACAATGAGCAGTTCTTC
many,TRBJ2-3,TRBV20-1,TRBD2,CSPLAGVTDTQYF,TGCAGCCCACTAGCGGGAGTGACAGATACGCAGTATTTT
few,TRBJ2-7,TRBV7-9,NA,CASTGATEQYF,TGTGCCAGCACGGGGGCCACCGAGCAGTACTTC
few,TRBJ2-7,TRBV11-2,TRBD1,CASSSTTGAYEQYF,TGTGCCAGCAGCTCAACGACAGGGGCCTACGAGCAGTACTTC
many,TRBJ2-7,TRBV20-1,TRBD1,CSALGQGAGEQYF,TGCAGTGCTCTAGGACAGGGGGCTGGTGAGCAGTACTTC
many,TRBJ2-1,TRBV11-3,TRBD2,CASSFGTSGYNEQFF,TGTGCCAGCAGCTTCGGGACTAGCGGATACAATGAGCAGTTCTTC
many,TRBJ1-2,TRBV7-2,TRBD1,CASTLHATTGSYGYTF,TGTGCCAGCACCCTCCACGCCACGACAGGGAGCTATGGCTACACCTTC
many,TRBJ1-4,TRBV4-1,TRBD1,CASSPSGEQGATNEKLFF,TGCGCCAGCAGCCCCAGTGGAGAACAGGGGGCGACTAATGAAAAACTGTTTTTT
many,TRBJ1-1,TRBV6-5,NA,CASSFRFTNTEAFF,TGTGCCAGCAGTTTCAGATTTACGAACACTGAAGCTTTCTTT
few,TRBJ2-3,TRBV7-9,NA,CASSPAADTQYF,TGTGCCAGCAGCCCCGCCGCAGATACGCAGTATTTT
many,TRBJ1-5,TRBV4-1,NA,CASSSNLVDQPQHF,TGCGCCAGCAGCTCAAATCTAGTGGACCAGCCCCAGCATTTT
many,TRBJ2-2,TRBV7-2,TRBD1,CASSLDRGYTGELFF,TGTGCCAGCAGCTTAGACAGGGGGTACACCGGGGAGCTGTTTTTT
many,TRBJ2-3,TRBV7-2,TRBD2,CASSPGAVAGRLITDTQYF,TGTGCCAGCAGCCCTGGGGCAGTAGCGGGCCGGCTGATCACAGATACGCAGTATTTT
NA,TRBJ2-2,TRBV6-6,TRBD1,CARARGQANTGELFF,TGTGCCAGGGCCCGCGGACAGGCCAACACCGGGGAGCTGTTTTTT